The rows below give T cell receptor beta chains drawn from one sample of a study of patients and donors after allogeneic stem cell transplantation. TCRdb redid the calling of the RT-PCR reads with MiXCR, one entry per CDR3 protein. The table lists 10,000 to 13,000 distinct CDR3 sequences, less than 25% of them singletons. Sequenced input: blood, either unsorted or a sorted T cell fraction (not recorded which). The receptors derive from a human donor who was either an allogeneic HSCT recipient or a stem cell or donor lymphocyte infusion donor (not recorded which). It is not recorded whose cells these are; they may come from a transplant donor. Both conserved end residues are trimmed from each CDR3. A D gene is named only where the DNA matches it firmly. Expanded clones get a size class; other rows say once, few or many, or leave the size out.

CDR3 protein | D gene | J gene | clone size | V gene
ASSSQGEGSQPQH | TRBD1 | TRBJ1-5 | many | TRBV12-3/TRBV12-4
AIAFGAGNNEQF | TRBD2 | TRBJ2-1 | many | TRBV10-3
ASSLGEFGGNTIY | . | TRBJ1-3 | . | TRBV5-1
ASSVSGGSSEQF | TRBD2 | TRBJ2-1 | . | TRBV5-1
ASSLTGVGELF | TRBD1 | TRBJ2-2 | . | TRBV12-3/TRBV12-4
ASSLATGTENAPLH | . | TRBJ1-6 | . | TRBV7-9
ASSSRDKSSYEQY | . | TRBJ2-7 | once | TRBV6-6
ASGPGNNQPQH | . | TRBJ1-5 | . | TRBV19
AWSTGGTPLFASTDTQY | . | TRBJ2-3 | . | TRBV30
ASSPATSSNTEAF | . | TRBJ1-1 | . | TRBV5-1
ASSVGTYGYT | . | TRBJ1-2 | few | TRBV25-1
SVSNQLTGNTEAF | . | TRBJ1-1 | medium-sized | TRBV29-1
ASSLNRGRDEKLF | . | TRBJ1-4 | few | TRBV18
ASSQIAGEQY | TRBD2 | TRBJ2-7 | . | TRBV3-1
AWSAGTGFETEAF | TRBD1 | TRBJ1-1 | many | TRBV30
ASSLSGGRTNYGYT | . | TRBJ1-2 | . | TRBV5-1
ASSLAGFSSNTDTQY | . | TRBJ2-3 | . | TRBV7-2
ASSLLGEDYEQY | . | TRBJ2-7 | few | TRBV5-1
ASSLYSNQPQH | . | TRBJ1-5 | . | TRBV5-1
AWNIGNRDQPQH | . | TRBJ1-5 | few | TRBV30
ASSLWPESPLH | . | TRBJ1-6 | once | TRBV12-3/TRBV12-4
AISEQGASGYT | TRBD1 | TRBJ1-2 | . | TRBV10-3
ASSESGFNQPQH | . | TRBJ1-5 | large | TRBV10-2
ASSPSTATNEKLF | . | TRBJ1-4 | . | TRBV10-2
ASSFLRGNQPQH | . | TRBJ1-5 | many | TRBV12-3/TRBV12-4
ASSIGGELF | . | TRBJ2-2 | few | TRBV12-3/TRBV12-4
ASSLEGAAMSPLH | . | TRBJ1-6 | few | TRBV5-1
ASSPRRGGLSSWNTGELF | . | TRBJ2-2 | many | TRBV9
ASSFWGSQGNTIY | . | TRBJ1-3 | many | TRBV12-3/TRBV12-4
ASSHRPYPDSPAGSNQPQH | . | TRBJ1-5 | . | TRBV3-2
ASSEDWRGGGNQPQH | . | TRBJ1-5 | few | TRBV2
ASSPGAGERYEQY | . | TRBJ2-7 | . | TRBV18
ASSQDPSANSGNTIY | . | TRBJ1-3 | . | TRBV4-2
ASSYSLASGDTQY | . | TRBJ2-3 | many | TRBV6-2/TRBV6-3